The following is a T cell receptor beta chain sequence with its context. Its antigen remains unknown. The protocol was immunoSEQ multiplex PCR, while the TCRdb copy is restricted to in-frame clones and leaves out a portion. The sample holds more than 9,500 clones, about 90% seen once. The ends were cut back, 8 bases at V and 1 base at J, with 11 bases in the middle. Per germline, CDR1 MNHEY and CDR2 SMNVEV (reference sequence). The CDR3 spans 13 residues. The data originate from a study of chemoradiotherapy in HPV16-positive cancers. At the level of the study: Functional T-cell assays on a couple of HPV16-positive patients' cells defined candidate HPV-specific clones and common TCR motifs.

Study findings and constraints: During treatment, candidate HPV-specific clones and E7-related motifs expanded in tumor. The functional HPV-specific definition rests on just a couple of HPV16-positive patients.

V is TRBV27 and J is TRBJ1-1, with D tentatively TRBD1 (5 bases). This clonotype originated in a human donor with HPV-associated anogenital cancer. Sequenced here: blood, sampled from a patient who underwent chemoradiotherapy. The CDR3 nucleotides are TGTGCCAGCGGTCTGACAGAGAACACTGAAGCTTTCTTT. This codes for CASGLTENTEAFF.